This paragraph covers one T cell receptor (beta chain) sequence. Only in-frame clones appear in the TCRdb table, and some are missing; sequencing was by immunoSEQ multiplex PCR. The table lists 170,000 or so clones, more than 85% of them singletons. These data come from a study of control samples from healthy donors and cancer patients. The specimen sequenced was blood. This clonotype was sampled from a middle-aged woman in good health.

The CDR3: CASSPIWTSGGTETQYF. The CDR3 region has the DNA TGCGCCAGCAGCCCTATCTGGACTAGCGGGGGGACGGAGACCCAGTACTTC. The gene calls are TRBV5-1 and TRBJ2-5; 14 bases align to TRBD2. The CDR3 extends over 17 amino acids. Germline values: CDR1 SGHRS, CDR2 YFSETQ. V dropped 4 bases and J dropped 5; count of bases not matched to a gene: 10.